Listed here are 12 T cell receptor beta chains from one sample, sequenced in a study of T cells in Graves' hyperthyroidism and ophthalmopathy. What was amplified from RNA transcripts were TCR beta CDR3 regions. In the first-round RT-PCR of the TCR CDR3, the HTBI primer set was used. Via MiXCR, TCRdb re-called the multiplex PCR reads, giving one row per CDR3 protein. The profile shows roughly 380,000 distinct CDR3 sequences, 18% of them singletons. The sequenced material came from blood. The receptors originated from a woman aged 40 to 50 with Graves' ophthalmopathy.

Worth noting for this clonotype: This may be a read error: a much more frequent sequence differs by one nucleotide. V is TRBV4-3 and J is TRBJ1-1; D possibly corresponds to TRBD1 (5 bases). The CDR3 loop spans 15 amino acids. Looked up from germline, CDR1 is LGHNA and CDR2 is YSLEER. Trimming took 4 bases from V and 3 from J, leaving 15 bases between them. The CDR3 region is CASSPGAALDTEAFF. In nucleotides, the CDR3 is TGCGCCAGCAGCCCCGGGGCAGCTCTGGACACTGAAGCTTTCTTT.

Many counts were recorded for this clonotype. The V gene is TRBV2, the J gene TRBJ2-7, with a tentative D call TRBD2 (7 bases). The CDR3 is made up of 15 amino acids. Germline values: CDR1 SNHLY, CDR2 FYNNEI. With 7 bases removed from V and 0 bases from J, the gap between germline ends came to 16 bases. CDR3 DNA sequence: TGTGCCAGCACTCGAAGGGGGGGCCTCTCCTACGAGCAGTACTTC. This translates into CASTRRGGLSYEQYF.

The sample holds many counts of this clonotype. The chain combines TRBV7-8 with TRBJ2-7; no reliable D call. The CDR3 totals 13 residues. V was shortened by 1 base and J by 2 bases, with 6 bases between the two germline ends. Germline loops: CDR1 SGHVS, CDR2 FQNEAQ. The CDR3 reads CASSLGYPYEQYF. CDR3 DNA: TGTGCCAGCAGCTTAGGATACCCCTACGAGCAGTACTTC. The whole variable domain, filled in from reference TRBV7-8 and TRBJ2-7, reads GAGVSQSPRYKVAKRGQDVALRCDPISGHVSLFWYQQALGQGPEFLTYFQNEAQLDKSGLPSDRFFAERPEGSVSTLKIQRTQQEDSAVYLCASSLGYPYEQYFGPGTRLTVT.

The V gene is TRBV12-3 or TRBV12-4, the J gene TRBJ2-3; 7 nucleotides line up with TRBD2. V lost 2 bases and J lost 0; bases outside the gene matches: 5. CDR3 length: 16 residues. The CDR3 here is CASSLRVSGSTDTQYF. The CDR3 DNA is TGTGCCAGCAGTTTAAGGGTTAGCGGGAGCACAGATACGCAGTATTTT.

At least ten counts were recorded for this clonotype. The chain couples TRBV28 to TRBJ1-2; TRBD1 agrees at 8 bases. This CDR3 comprises 17 residues. Germline trimming cut 6 bases from V and 5 bases from J; bases unmatched to any gene: 17. CDR1 is MDHEN and CDR2 is SYDVKM in the germline V gene. The CDR3 nucleotides read TGTGCCAGCAGCCCACGCTACAGAGACAGGGGACGTTATGGCTACACCTTC. This translates into CASSPRYRDRGRYGYTF.

The V gene is TRBV12-3 or TRBV12-4, the J gene TRBJ1-5; possible D gene TRBD1, 5 bases. This CDR3 is 16 amino acids long. V was cut by 10 bases and J by 0 bases, with 19 bases left in between. The CDR3 reads CATQERQSDSNQPQHF. The CDR3, as DNA: TGTGCCACCCAAGAGAGACAGTCGGATAGCAATCAGCCCCAGCATTTT.

Details on this clonotype: A much more abundant neighbour one base away suggests this may be a read error. The CDR3 ends on some other residue instead of the conserved phenylalanine or tryptophan, so this is likely a read error. This chain joins TRBV30 and TRBJ2-7; maybe TRBD2 (6 bases). This CDR3 has 13 residues. The germline CDR1 and CDR2 sequences are GTSNPN and SVGIG (reference sequence). Trimming left V 0 bases short and J 5 bases short, with 11 bases between. CDR3 protein: CAWSVGRGNEQYL. In DNA form, the CDR3 reads TGTGCCTGGAGTGTCGGTCGGGGGAACGAGCAGTACCTC.

This clonotype was observed many times. The rearrangement uses TRBV5-1 and TRBJ1-2; unclear D gene. Trimming left V 5 bases short and J 8 bases short, with 22 bases between. Per the germline V gene, CDR1 is SGHRS and CDR2 is YFSETQ. The CDR3 sequence is 15 residues long. Written as DNA, the CDR3 is TGCGCCAGCAGATCTAATGATAGGGCCCTAGAAGGCTACACCTTC. Translating it yields CASRSNDRALEGYTF. Looking up the rest from reference TRBV5-1 and TRBJ1-2 gives the full variable domain: KAGVTQTPRYLIKTRGQQVTLSCSPISGHRSVSWYQQTPGQGLQFLFEYFSETQRNKGNFPGRFSGRQFSNSRSEMNVSTLELGDSALYLCASRSNDRALEGYTFGSGTRLTVV.

This clonotype was detected ten times or more. V gene TRBV20-1 combines with J gene TRBJ2-5; D is unresolved. The CDR3 runs 11 residues. Looked up from germline, CDR1 is DFQATT and CDR2 is SNEGSKA (reference sequence). The V and J ends lost 1 base and 5 bases respectively, with 5 bases between them. The chain's CDR3 is CSARVAETQYF. The CDR3 DNA reads TGCAGTGCTAGAGTCGCGGAGACCCAGTACTTC.

This clonotype has ten or more counts. The CDR3 DNA follows: TGTGCCAGCAGCCAGGGGACAGGGTTTTCCGAGCAGTACTTC. The encoded protein is CASSQGTGFSEQYF. The gene calls are TRBV3-1 and TRBJ2-7; 9 bases line up with TRBD1. The germline gives CDR1 LGHDT, CDR2 YNNKEL (reference sequence). The CDR3 totals 14 residues. With V trimmed by 3 bases and J by 6 bases, 6 bases remained unmatched.

This clonotype has a count of ten or more. This rearrangement joins TRBV28 to TRBJ2-7, with D tentatively TRBD2 (6 bases). Germline values: CDR1 MDHEN, CDR2 SYDVKM. The V and J ends lost 10 bases and 3 bases respectively, with 13 bases between them. This CDR3 is built from 12 residues. The chain's CDR3 is CATRTGVYEQYF. In DNA form, the CDR3 reads TGTGCCACCAGGACGGGAGTCTACGAGCAGTACTTC.

Many counts were recorded for this clonotype. This sequence joins TRBV7-8 and TRBJ2-2; no firm D call. Trimming left V 1 base short and J 10 bases short, with 16 bases between. There are 15 residues in the CDR3. In germline, CDR1 is SGHVS, CDR2 FQNEAQ. The DNA for the CDR3 is TGTGCCAGCAGCTTAGGACCGAGGAGCCCTCAGGAGCTGTTTTTT. Translation gives CASSLGPRSPQELFF.